This T cell receptor beta chain was captured in a study of T cells in Graves' hyperthyroidism and ophthalmopathy. RNA transcripts served as the template for amplifying TCR beta CDR3 regions. HTBI primers were the set used in a first-round RT-PCR of the TCR CDR3. A single record per CDR3 protein comes from TCRdb applying MiXCR to the multiplex PCR reads. The table records some 690,000 distinct CDR3 sequences, approximately 15% of them present only once. Ten or more counts support this clonotype. The CDR3 sequence is 14 residues long. CDR1 SGHAT and CDR2 FQDESV come from the germline V gene (reference sequence). The V gene end was trimmed by 4 bases and the J gene end by 2 bases; junction bases not matched to a gene: 4.

The sequenced material came from blood. The origin of this receptor is a man aged 45-60 years with Graves' hyperthyroidism. V and J are TRBV11-1 and TRBJ2-7; 8 bases are shared with TRBD1. The CDR3 protein is CASSYETGAYEQYF. The CDR3 DNA sequence: TGTGCCAGCAGCTATGAGACAGGGGCCTACGAGCAGTACTTC. Full variable domain (remainder filled in from reference TRBV11-1 and TRBJ2-7): EAEVAQSPRYKITEKSQAVAFWCDPISGHATLYWYRQILGQGPELLVQFQDESVVDDSQLPKDRFSAERLKGVDSTLKIQPAELGDSAMYLCASSYETGAYEQYFGPGTRLTVT.